These 10 T cell receptor beta chains came from one sample sequenced in a study of T cell clonality in common variable immunodeficiency. Study observations and caveats: Common variable immunodeficiency TCR beta sequences reportedly had fewer deletions and N-nucleotide insertions.

For these TCRs, the target antigens are not known. Using immunoSEQ multiplex PCR, the repertoire was profiled, and TCRdb retains in-frame clones only, with some absent. The sample has 3,100 or so clones, none seen only once. Specimen: peripheral blood mononuclear cells. The receptor source for this set is a human donor with common variable immunodeficiency.

The sample holds many counts of this clone. The CDR3 is cut off 3 residues early in the read; its end comes from the germline J gene. The chain joins TRBV3-1 (or the pseudogene TRBV3-2) to TRBJ2-7; D uncertain. Trimming pared 0 bases from V and 2 bases from J, leaving 8 bases between. The CDR3 is made up of 14 amino acids. CDR1 and CDR2 from the germline V gene are LGHDT and YNNKEL (reference sequence). The CDR3 loop reads CASSQEGLPYEQYF. The CDR3 DNA, read in part, is TGTGCCAGCAGCCAAGAGGGCCTTCCCTACGAG.

The sample holds a few counts of this clone. Read sequence stops 3 residues before the CDR3 end, and the germline J gene provides the missing end. The chain couples TRBV19 to TRBJ1-4, with D hard to call. There are 16 residues in the CDR3. The V gene lost 3 bases and the J gene lost 3 bases, with 14 bases spanning the gap. Germline CDR1 is LNHDA and CDR2 is SQIVND (reference sequence). The CDR3 region is CASSMKRVASNEKLFF. The CDR3 DNA, read in part, is TGTGCCAGTAGTATGAAAAGGGTGGCCTCTAATGAAAAA.

A few counts support this clone. The covered CDR3 bases are TGTGCCAGCTCACCAGGACTCCTAGGGCCTGAA. It codes for CASSPGLLGPE. The whole CDR3 reads CASSPGLLGPEAFF. The V call is TRBV18, the J call TRBJ1-1; D is undetermined. The read terminates 3 residues before the CDR3 end, so the remaining end is supplied by the germline J gene. Trimming stripped 2 bases from V and 6 bases from J, with 13 bases between. The germline gives CDR1 KGHSH, CDR2 LQKENI. The CDR3 spans 14 residues. The whole variable domain, remainder taken from reference TRBV18 and TRBJ1-1, is NAGVMQNPRHLVRRRGQEARLRCSPMKGHSHVYWYRQLPEEGLKFMVYLQKENIIDESGMPKERFSAEFPKEGPSILRIQQVVRGDSAAYFCASSPGLLGPEAFFGQGTRLTVV.

In its sample, this clone is medium-sized. The read finishes 3 residues shy of the CDR3 end, and the germline J gene is used to complete it. The chain recombines TRBV15 with TRBJ2-3; TRBD1 or TRBD2 may be the D gene (7 bases each). The V end lost 0 bases, the J end lost 5 bases, and 21 bases lay between the germline ends. Germline CDR1 reads LNHNV; CDR2 reads YYDKDF (reference sequence). CDR3 size: 18 residues. The sequenced part of the CDR3 DNA is TGTGCCACCAGCAGAGAGCCCTCGACAGGGAGGGAGCAAGATACG. It specifies CATSREPSTGREQDT. The full CDR3 protein reads CATSREPSTGREQDTQYF.

This clone came up a few times. The read ends 3 residues shy of where the CDR3 ends; the end is completed using the germline J gene. V is TRBV7-9 and J is TRBJ1-1; 7 nucleotides match TRBD1. The CDR3 totals 14 residues. With 2 bases clipped from V and 4 bases from J, the junction kept 4 bases outside the gene matches. Germline CDR1 and CDR2: SEHNR and FQNEAQ (reference sequence). CDR3 in amino acids: CASSLPGGGTEAFF. The sequenced CDR3 bases are TGTGCCAGCAGCTTACCAGGGGGAGGCACTGAA.

Concerning this clone: With the read ending 3 residues before the CDR3 end, the germline J gene is used to fill in that end. This chain links TRBV2 with TRBJ1-2, with 7 nucleotides matching TRBD1. CDR3 length: 14 amino acids. V dropped 4 bases and J dropped 7; count of bases not matched to a gene: 9. CDR1 is SNHLY and CDR2 is FYNNEI in the germline V gene. The CDR3 spells CASSANWDSGGYTF. Partial CDR3 DNA: TGTGCCAGCAGTGCTAATTGGGACAGCGGTGGC.

This clone was observed a few times. Coverage ceases 3 residues before the CDR3 finishes, and the germline J gene fills in the end. The chain carries TRBV7-2 and TRBJ2-5; 9 bases are shared with TRBD1. V shed 4 bases, J shed 4 bases, and the junction held 7 bases outside the gene matches. CDR3 length equals 15 residues. CDR1 is SGHTA, CDR2 FQGNSA, per germline. The CDR3 bases that were read are TGTGCCAGCAGCTCCCACAGGGGGCGCGGAGAGACC. This encodes CASSSHRGRGET. The entire CDR3 is CASSSHRGRGETQYF.

Details on this clone: The junction does not match germline at one end; this may be a read error. The read gets to within 3 residues of the CDR3 end, and the germline J gene fills in the rest. J is TRBJ2-2 and V is TRBV6-2 or TRBV6-3; possibly TRBD1 for D (5 bases). Looked up from germline, CDR1 is MNHEY and CDR2 is SVGEGT. The CDR3 extends over 11 amino acids. Incomplete CDR3 DNA: TGTGCCAGTTGGGGCACCAGGGAG. Residues: CASWGTRE. The whole CDR3 sequence is CASWGTRELFF.

Notes on this clone: A read error may produce the germline difference seen at one junction end. The read ends 3 residues before the CDR3 terminus; that terminus is restored from the germline J gene. The rearrangement uses TRBV7-9 and TRBJ2-7; tentatively, D is TRBD2 (6 bases). The CDR3 covers 13 residues. CDR1 and CDR2 (germline): SEHNR, FQNEAQ (reference sequence). The CDR3 spells CSSSLGTLYEQYF. The CDR3 DNA, read in part, is TGTTCCAGCAGCCTCGGGACTTTATACGAG.

This clone was detected only a few times. The sequenced fragment ends 3 residues before the CDR3 boundary, so the rest is inferred from the germline J gene. The chain combines TRBV7-9 with TRBJ1-6, with TRBD1 identical over 7 bases. The V gene's germline CDR1 is SEHNR and CDR2 FQNEAQ (reference sequence). The CDR3 length is 14 residues. V shed 4 bases and J 5 bases; nucleotides not matched to a gene: 2. The CDR3 here is CASSSDRDNSPLHF. CDR3 DNA, as far as it was read: TGTGCCAGCAGCTCCGACAGGGATAATTCACCC.